This T cell receptor beta chain was documented in a study of blood T cell repertoires in COVID-19. Repertoires were generated with immunoSEQ multiplex PCR, while TCRdb's copy carries only in-frame clones and drops some. Of around 130,000 clones listed, 84% are singletons. The sequence was obtained from a man aged 55 to 70 with acute or convalescent COVID-19. The specimen was peripheral blood.

The CDR3: CASSSRQGVGKLFF. Here the CDR3 DNA reads TGTGCCAGCAGTTCCCGTCAGGGGGTAGGAAAACTGTTTTTT. J is TRBJ1-4 and V is TRBV6-5, with TRBD1 matching over 7 bases. The length of the CDR3 is 14 residues. The V gene's germline CDR1 is MNHEY and CDR2 SVGAGI. Trimming removed 4 bases from V and 10 bases from J; junction bases left unmatched: 9.